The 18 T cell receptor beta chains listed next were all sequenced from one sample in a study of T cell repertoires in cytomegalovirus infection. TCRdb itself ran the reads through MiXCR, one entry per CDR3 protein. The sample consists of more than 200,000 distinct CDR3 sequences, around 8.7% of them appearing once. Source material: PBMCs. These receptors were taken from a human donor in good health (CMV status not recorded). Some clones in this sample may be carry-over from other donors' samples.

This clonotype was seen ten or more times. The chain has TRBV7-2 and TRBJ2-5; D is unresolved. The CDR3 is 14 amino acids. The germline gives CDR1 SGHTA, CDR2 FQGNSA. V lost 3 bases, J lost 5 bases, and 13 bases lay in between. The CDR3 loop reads CASSLAQPMETQYF. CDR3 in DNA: TGTGCCAGCAGCTTGGCCCAGCCCATGGAGACCCAGTACTTC.

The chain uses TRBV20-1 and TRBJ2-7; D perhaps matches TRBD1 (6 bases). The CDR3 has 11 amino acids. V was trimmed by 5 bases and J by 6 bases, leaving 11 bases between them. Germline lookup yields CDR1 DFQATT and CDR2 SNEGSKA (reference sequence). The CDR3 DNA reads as TGCAGTGCTGGACAGCTCGGCGAGCAGTACTTC. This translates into CSAGQLGEQYF.

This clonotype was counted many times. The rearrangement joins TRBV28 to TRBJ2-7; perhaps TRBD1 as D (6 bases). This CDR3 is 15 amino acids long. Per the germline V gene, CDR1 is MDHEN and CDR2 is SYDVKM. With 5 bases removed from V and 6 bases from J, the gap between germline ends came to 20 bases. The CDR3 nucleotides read TGTGCCAGCAGTCTAAGACAGGTGTTGGGTTCCGAGCAGTACTTC. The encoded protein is CASSLRQVLGSEQYF.

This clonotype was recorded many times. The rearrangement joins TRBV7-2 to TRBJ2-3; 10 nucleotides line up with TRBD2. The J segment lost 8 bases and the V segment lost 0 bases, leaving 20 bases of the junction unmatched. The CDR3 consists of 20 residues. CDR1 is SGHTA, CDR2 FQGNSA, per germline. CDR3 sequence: CASSLASPLGLAGARGTQYF. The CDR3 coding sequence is TGTGCCAGCAGCTTAGCCAGCCCCCTAGGGCTAGCGGGGGCCCGGGGTACGCAGTATTTT.

The CDR3 nucleotides read TGCAGTGCTAGAGAGATTACGAGACATAGCAACGTCCTGACTTTC. It codes for CSAREITRHSNVLTF. The rearrangement uses TRBV20-1 and TRBJ2-6; no clear D. The CDR3 totals 15 residues. V lost 0 bases and J 9 bases, leaving 15 bases between the germline ends. Germline values: CDR1 DFQATT, CDR2 SNEGSKA (reference sequence).

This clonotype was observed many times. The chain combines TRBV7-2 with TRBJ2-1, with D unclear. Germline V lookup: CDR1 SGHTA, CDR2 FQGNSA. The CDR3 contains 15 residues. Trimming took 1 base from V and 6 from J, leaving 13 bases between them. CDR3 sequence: CASSLEAARFNEQFF. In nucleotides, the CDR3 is TGTGCCAGCAGCTTAGAGGCTGCCCGCTTCAATGAGCAGTTCTTC.

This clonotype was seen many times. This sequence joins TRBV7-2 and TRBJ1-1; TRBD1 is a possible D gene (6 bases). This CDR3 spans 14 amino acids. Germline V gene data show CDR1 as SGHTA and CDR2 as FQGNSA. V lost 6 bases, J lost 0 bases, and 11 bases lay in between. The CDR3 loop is CASSTGIMNTEAFF. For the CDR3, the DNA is TGTGCCAGCAGTACAGGGATCATGAACACTGAAGCTTTCTTT.

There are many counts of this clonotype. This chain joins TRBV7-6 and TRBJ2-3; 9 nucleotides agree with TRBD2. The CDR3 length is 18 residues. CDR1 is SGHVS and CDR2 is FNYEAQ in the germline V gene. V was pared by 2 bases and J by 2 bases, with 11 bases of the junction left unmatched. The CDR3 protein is CASSLLSRLAGNTDTQYF. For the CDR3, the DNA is TGTGCCAGCAGCTTACTTAGCCGTCTAGCGGGAAACACAGATACGCAGTATTTT.

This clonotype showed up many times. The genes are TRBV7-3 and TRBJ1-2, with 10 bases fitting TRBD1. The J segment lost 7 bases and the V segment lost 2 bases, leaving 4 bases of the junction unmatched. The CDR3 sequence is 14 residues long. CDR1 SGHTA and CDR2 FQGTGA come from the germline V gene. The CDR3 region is CASSLSGTGAGYTF. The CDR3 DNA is TGTGCCAGCAGCTTATCTGGGACAGGGGCTGGCTACACCTTC.

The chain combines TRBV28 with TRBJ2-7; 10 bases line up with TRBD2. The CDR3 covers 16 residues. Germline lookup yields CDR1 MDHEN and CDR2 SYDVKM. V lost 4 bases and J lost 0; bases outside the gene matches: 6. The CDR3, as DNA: TGTGCCAGCAGTTCCATAGCGGGGGGAAGCTCCTACGAGCAGTACTTC. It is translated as CASSSIAGGSSYEQYF.

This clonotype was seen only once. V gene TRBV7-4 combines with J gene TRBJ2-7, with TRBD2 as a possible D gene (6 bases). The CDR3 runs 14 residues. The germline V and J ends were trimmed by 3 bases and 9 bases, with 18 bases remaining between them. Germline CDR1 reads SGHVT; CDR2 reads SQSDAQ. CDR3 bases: TGTGCCAGCAGCTTGGCCGGGACTGACACCCGGCAGTACTTC. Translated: CASSLAGTDTRQYF.

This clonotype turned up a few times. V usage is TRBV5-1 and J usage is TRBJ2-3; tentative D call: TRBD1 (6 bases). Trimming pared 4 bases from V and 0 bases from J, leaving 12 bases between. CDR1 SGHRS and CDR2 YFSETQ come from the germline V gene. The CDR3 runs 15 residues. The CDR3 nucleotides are TGCGCCAGCAGCGCACGACAGGAAAGCACAGATACGCAGTATTTT. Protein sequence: CASSARQESTDTQYF. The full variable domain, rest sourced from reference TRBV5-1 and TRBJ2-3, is KAGVTQTPRYLIKTRGQQVTLSCSPISGHRSVSWYQQTPGQGLQFLFEYFSETQRNKGNFPGRFSGRQFSNSRSEMNVSTLELGDSALYLCASSARQESTDTQYFGPGTRLTVL.

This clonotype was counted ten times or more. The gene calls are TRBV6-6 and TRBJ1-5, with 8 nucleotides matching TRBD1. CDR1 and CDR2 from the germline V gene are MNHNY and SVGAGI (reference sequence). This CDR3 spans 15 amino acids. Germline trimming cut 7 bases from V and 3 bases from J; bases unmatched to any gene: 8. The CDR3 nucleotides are TGTGCCAGCACCCCACAGGGGGGGGTCAATCAGCCCCAGCATTTT. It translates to CASTPQGGVNQPQHF.

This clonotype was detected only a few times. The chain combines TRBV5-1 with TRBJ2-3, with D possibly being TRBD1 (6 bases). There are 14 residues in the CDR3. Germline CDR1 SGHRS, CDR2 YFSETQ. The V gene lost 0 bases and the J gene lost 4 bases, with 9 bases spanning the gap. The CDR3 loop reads CASSLVGAADTQYF. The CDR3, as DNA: TGCGCCAGCAGCTTGGTGGGGGCGGCAGATACGCAGTATTTT.

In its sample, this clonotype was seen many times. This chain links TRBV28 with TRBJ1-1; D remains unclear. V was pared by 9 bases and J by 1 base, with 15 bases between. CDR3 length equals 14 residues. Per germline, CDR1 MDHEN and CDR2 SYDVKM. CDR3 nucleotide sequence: TGTGCCAGTTATGCTTATGCTAAGAACACTGAAGCTTTCTTT. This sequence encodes CASYAYAKNTEAFF.

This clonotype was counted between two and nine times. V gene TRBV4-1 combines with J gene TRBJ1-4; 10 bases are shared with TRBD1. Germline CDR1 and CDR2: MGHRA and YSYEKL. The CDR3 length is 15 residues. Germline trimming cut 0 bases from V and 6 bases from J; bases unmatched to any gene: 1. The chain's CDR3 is CASSQDGTGDEKLFF. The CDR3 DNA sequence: TGCGCCAGCAGCCAAGACGGGACAGGGGATGAAAAACTGTTTTTT.

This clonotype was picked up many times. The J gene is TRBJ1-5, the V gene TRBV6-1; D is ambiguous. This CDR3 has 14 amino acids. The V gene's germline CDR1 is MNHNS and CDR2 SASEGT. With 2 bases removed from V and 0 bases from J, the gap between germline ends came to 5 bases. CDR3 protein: CASSESYSNQPQHF. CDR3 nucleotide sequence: TGTGCCAGCAGTGAAAGTTATAGCAATCAGCCCCAGCATTTT.

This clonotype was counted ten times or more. The CDR3 DNA sequence: TGTGCCAGCAGCCACGGACAGGGTTTGGAGACCCAGTACTTC. Translated, it gives CASSHGQGLETQYF. The chain employs TRBV7-2 and TRBJ2-5, with 8 bases lining up with TRBD1. The J segment lost 5 bases and the V segment lost 5 bases, leaving 7 bases of the junction unmatched. The CDR3 contains 14 residues. CDR1 is SGHTA, CDR2 FQGNSA, per germline.